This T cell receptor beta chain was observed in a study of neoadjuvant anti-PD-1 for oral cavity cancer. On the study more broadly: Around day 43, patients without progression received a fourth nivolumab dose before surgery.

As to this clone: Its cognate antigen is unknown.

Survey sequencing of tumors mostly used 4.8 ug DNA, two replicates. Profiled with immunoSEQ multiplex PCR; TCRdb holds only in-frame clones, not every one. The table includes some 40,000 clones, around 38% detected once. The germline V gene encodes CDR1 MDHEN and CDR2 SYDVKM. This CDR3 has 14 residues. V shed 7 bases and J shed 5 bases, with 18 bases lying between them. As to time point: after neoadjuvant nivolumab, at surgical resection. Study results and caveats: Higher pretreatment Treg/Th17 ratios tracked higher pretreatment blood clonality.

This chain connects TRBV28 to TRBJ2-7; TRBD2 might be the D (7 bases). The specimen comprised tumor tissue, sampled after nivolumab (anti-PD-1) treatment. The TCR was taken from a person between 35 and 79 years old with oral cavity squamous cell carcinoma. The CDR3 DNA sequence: TGTGCCAGCAAGGGGAGGGGGAAAGTTGACGAGCAGTACTTC. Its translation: CASKGRGKVDEQYF.